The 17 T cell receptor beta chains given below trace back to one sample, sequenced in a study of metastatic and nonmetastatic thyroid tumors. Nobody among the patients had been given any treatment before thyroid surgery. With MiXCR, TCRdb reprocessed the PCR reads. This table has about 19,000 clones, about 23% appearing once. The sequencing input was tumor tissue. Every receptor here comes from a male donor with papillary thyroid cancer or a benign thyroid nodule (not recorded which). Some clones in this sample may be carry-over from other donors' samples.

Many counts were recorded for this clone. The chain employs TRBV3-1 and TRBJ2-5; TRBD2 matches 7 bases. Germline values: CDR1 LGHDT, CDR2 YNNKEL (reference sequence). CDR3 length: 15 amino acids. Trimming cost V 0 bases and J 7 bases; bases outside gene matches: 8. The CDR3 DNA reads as TGTGCCAGCAGCCAAGAGTATCGGGCTAGCGGGACCCAGTACTTC. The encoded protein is CASSQEYRASGTQYF.

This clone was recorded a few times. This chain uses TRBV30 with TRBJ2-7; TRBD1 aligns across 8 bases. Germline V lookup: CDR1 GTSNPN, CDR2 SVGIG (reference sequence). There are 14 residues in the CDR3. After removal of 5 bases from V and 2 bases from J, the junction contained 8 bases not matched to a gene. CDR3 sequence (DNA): TGTGCCTGGGCGCAGGGGGCGATCGCCTACGAGCAGTACTTC. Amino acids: CAWAQGAIAYEQYF.

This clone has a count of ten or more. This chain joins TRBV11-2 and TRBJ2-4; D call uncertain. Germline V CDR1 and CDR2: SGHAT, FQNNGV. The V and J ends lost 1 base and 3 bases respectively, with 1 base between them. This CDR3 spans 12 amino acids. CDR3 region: CASSLGKNIQYF. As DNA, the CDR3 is TGTGCCAGCAGCTTAGGCAAAAACATTCAGTACTTC. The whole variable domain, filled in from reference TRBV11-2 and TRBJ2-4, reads EAGVAQSPRYKIIEKRQSVAFWCNPISGHATLYWYQQILGQGPKLLIQFQNNGVVDDSQLPKDRFSAERLKGVDSTLKIQPAKLEDSAVYLCASSLGKNIQYFGAGTRLSVL.

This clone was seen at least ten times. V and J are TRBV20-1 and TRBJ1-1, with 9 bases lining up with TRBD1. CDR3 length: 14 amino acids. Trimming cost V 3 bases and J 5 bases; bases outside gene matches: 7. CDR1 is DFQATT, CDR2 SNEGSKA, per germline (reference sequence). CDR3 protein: CSARVDRGKTEAFF. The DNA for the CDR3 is TGCAGTGCTAGGGTAGACAGGGGGAAAACTGAAGCTTTCTTT.

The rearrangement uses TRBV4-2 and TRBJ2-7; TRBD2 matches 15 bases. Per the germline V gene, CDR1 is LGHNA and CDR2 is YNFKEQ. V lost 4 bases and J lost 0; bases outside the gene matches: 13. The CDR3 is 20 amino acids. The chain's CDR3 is CASSPSARTSGRESSYEQYF. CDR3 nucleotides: TGTGCCAGCAGCCCCTCAGCCCGGACTAGCGGGAGGGAAAGCTCCTACGAGCAGTACTTC.

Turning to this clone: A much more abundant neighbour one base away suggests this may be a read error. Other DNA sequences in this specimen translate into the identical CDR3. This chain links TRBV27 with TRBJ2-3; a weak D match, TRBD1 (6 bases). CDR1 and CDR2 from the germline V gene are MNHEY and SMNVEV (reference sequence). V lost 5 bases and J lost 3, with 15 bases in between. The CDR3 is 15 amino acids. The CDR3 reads CASSTPGQGTDTQYF. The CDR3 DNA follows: TGTGCCAGCAGTACCCCGGGGCAGGGGACAGATACGCAGTATTTT.

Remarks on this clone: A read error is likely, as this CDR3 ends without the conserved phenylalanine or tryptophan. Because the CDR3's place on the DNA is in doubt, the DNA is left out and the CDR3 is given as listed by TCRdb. CDR3: CASSPHSYEEYL. The chain is built from TRBV7-8 and TRBJ2-7. From its first to its last residue, the CDR3 has 12 amino acids. The V gene's germline CDR1 is SGHVS and CDR2 FQNEAQ.

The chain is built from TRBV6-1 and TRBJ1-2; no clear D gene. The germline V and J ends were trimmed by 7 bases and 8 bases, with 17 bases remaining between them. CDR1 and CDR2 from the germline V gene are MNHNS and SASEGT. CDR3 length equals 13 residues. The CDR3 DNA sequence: TGTGCCAGCAAATTCGACCGGGTAAAAGGCTACACCTTC. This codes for CASKFDRVKGYTF.

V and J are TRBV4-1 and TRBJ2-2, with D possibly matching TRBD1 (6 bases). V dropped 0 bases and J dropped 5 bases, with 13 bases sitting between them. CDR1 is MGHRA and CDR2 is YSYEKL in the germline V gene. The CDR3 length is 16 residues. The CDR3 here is CASSQENREETGELFF. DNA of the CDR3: TGCGCCAGCAGCCAAGAAAACAGGGAAGAAACCGGGGAGCTGTTTTTT.

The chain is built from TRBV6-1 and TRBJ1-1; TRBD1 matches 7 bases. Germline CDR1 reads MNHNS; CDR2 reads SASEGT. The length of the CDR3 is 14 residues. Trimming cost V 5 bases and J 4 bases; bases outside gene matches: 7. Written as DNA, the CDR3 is TGTGCCAGCAGTATCTGGACAGGCGCCACTGAAGCTTTCTTT. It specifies CASSIWTGATEAFF.

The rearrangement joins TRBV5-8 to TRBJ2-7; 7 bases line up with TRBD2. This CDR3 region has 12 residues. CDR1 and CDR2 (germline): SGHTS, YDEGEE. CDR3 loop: CASSSGYYEQYF. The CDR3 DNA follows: TGTGCTAGTTCTAGCGGTTACTACGAGCAGTACTTC.

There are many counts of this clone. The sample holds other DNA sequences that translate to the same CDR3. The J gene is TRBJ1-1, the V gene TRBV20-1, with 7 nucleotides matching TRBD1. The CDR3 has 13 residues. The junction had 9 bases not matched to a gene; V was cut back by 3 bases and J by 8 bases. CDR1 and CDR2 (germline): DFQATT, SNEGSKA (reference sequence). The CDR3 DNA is TGCAGTGCTAGGAGCGGCAGGGGGACAGAAGCTTTCTTT. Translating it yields CSARSGRGTEAFF.

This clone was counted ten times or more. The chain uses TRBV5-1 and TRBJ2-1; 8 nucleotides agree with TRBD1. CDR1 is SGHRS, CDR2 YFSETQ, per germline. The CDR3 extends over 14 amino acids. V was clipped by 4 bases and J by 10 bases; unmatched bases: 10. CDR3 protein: CASSRNTGGEEQFF. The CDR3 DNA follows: TGCGCCAGCAGCCGGAATACAGGGGGAGAAGAGCAGTTCTTC.

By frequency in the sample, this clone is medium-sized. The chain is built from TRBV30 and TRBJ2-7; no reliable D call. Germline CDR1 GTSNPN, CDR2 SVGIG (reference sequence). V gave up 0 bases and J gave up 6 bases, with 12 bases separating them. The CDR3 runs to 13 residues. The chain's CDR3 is CAWSVRVWGEQYF. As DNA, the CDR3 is TGTGCCTGGAGTGTAAGAGTCTGGGGCGAGCAGTACTTC.

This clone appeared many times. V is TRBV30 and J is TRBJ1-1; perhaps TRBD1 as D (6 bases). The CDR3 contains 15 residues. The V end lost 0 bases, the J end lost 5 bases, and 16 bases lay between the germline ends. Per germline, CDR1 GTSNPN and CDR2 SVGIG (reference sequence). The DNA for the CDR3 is TGTGCCTGGAGTGTAGGGCAGGGGCAGGAAACTGAAGCTTTCTTT. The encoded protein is CAWSVGQGQETEAFF.

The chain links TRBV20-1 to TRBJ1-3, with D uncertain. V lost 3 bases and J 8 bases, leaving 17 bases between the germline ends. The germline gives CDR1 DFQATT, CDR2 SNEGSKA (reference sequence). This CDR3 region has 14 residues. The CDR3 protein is CSASYVLLGYTIYF. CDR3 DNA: TGCAGTGCTAGTTACGTGCTTCTGGGATACACCATATATTTT.

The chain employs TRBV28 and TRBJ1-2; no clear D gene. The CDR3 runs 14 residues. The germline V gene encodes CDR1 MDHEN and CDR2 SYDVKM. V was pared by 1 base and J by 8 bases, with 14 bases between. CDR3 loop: CASSLSSDWKGYTF. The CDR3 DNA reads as TGTGCCAGCAGTTTATCGTCGGACTGGAAGGGCTACACCTTC.